The 9 T cell receptor beta chains reported below all come from one sample, sequenced in a study of blood T cell repertoires in COVID-19. Sequencing was performed with immunoSEQ multiplex PCR; in TCRdb, only in-frame clones are kept and a portion is missing. This sample yields around 150,000 clones, of which 84% are seen a single time; under 2.5% belongs to the top ten. Sequenced input: peripheral blood. The source of these receptors is a man in his 70s with acute or convalescent COVID-19.

This chain joins TRBV10-3 and TRBJ2-3, with D tentatively TRBD2 (5 bases). Trimming stripped 6 bases from V and 2 bases from J, with 12 bases between. In germline, CDR1 is ENHRY, CDR2 SYGVKD. The CDR3 covers 14 residues. Here the CDR3 reads CAISETGNTDTQYF. In DNA, the CDR3 is TGTGCCATCAGCGAGACCGGGAACACAGATACGCAGTATTTT.

V is TRBV30 and J is TRBJ2-7; 7 bases match TRBD2. The germline CDR1 and CDR2 sequences are GTSNPN and SVGIG (reference sequence). This CDR3 is 14 amino acids long. The junction had 10 bases not matched to a gene; V was cut back by 2 bases and J by 6 bases. CDR3 residues: CAWSIGRRQGEQYF. As DNA, the CDR3 is TGTGCCTGGAGTATCGGGAGGCGACAAGGCGAGCAGTACTTC. The full variable domain, in which reference TRBV30 and TRBJ2-7 provide the parts outside the CDR3, is SQTIHQWPATLVQPVGSPLSLECTVEGTSNPNLYWYRQAAGRGLQLLFYSVGIGQISSEVPQNLSASRPQDRQFILSSKKLLLSDSGFYLCAWSIGRRQGEQYFGPGTRLTVT.

The chain recombines TRBV10-3 with TRBJ2-2; 8 bases line up with TRBD1. This CDR3 comprises 14 residues. V gave up 7 bases and J gave up 7 bases; unmatched junction bases: 8. CDR1 is ENHRY and CDR2 is SYGVKD in the germline V gene. CDR3 loop: CAINPGTGHGELFF. The CDR3 coding sequence is TGTGCCATCAACCCCGGGACAGGACACGGGGAGCTGTTTTTT.

This clone was seen just once. J is TRBJ1-1 and V is TRBV5-1; D gene unclear. Trimming took 0 bases from V and 0 from J, leaving 6 bases between them. This CDR3 is 14 amino acids long. In germline, CDR1 is SGHRS, CDR2 YFSETQ. This CDR3 reads CASSLGQMNTEAFF. CDR3 coding DNA: TGCGCCAGCAGCTTGGGGCAGATGAACACTGAAGCTTTCTTT. Together with reference TRBV5-1 and TRBJ1-1, the CDR3 gives the full variable domain: KAGVTQTPRYLIKTRGQQVTLSCSPISGHRSVSWYQQTPGQGLQFLFEYFSETQRNKGNFPGRFSGRQFSNSRSEMNVSTLELGDSALYLCASSLGQMNTEAFFGQGTRLTVV.

The chain employs TRBV7-3 and TRBJ1-1, with a possible D match to TRBD1 (6 bases). Trimming shortened V by 6 bases and J by 1 base, and 9 bases separated the two germline ends. Per germline, CDR1 SGHTA and CDR2 FQGTGA. The CDR3 loop spans 13 amino acids. The CDR3 here is CASRRTENTEAFF. CDR3 bases: TGTGCCAGCAGGCGGACAGAGAACACTGAAGCTTTCTTT.

The V call is TRBV5-1, the J call TRBJ2-2; the match to TRBD1 covers 8 bases. Losses at the gene ends were 3 bases for V and 5 bases for J; bases not matched to a gene: 0. This CDR3 is 13 amino acids long. CDR1 and CDR2 (germline): SGHRS, YFSETQ. The CDR3 DNA follows: TGCGCCAGCAGCTGGACAGGGACCGGGGAGCTGTTTTTT. Its protein product is CASSWTGTGELFF.

This clone has only one observation. This chain connects TRBV4-1 to TRBJ2-1; tentatively, D is TRBD2 (6 bases). With 1 base removed from V and 5 bases from J, the gap between germline ends came to 12 bases. The CDR3 is made up of 15 amino acids. CDR1 is MGHRA and CDR2 is YSYEKL in the germline V gene. The CDR3 sequence: CASSQGVSGNNEQFF. CDR3 nucleotide sequence: TGCGCCAGCAGCCAAGGGGTTAGCGGAAACAATGAGCAGTTCTTC.

The chain carries TRBV7-3 and TRBJ1-6; no firm D call. CDR3 length: 15 residues. CDR1 is SGHTA and CDR2 is FQGTGA in the germline V gene. Trimming cost V 2 bases and J 9 bases, with 14 bases left between them. The CDR3 DNA is TGTGCCAGCAGCTTAGGGCCCCCGGAATCTTCACCCCTCCACTTT. Residues: CASSLGPPESSPLHF.

This chain uses TRBV11-3 with TRBJ2-1, with 8 bases aligning to TRBD2. Per germline, CDR1 SGHNT and CDR2 YENEEA. J lost 4 bases, V lost 0 bases, and 5 bases had no gene match. This CDR3 is built from 16 residues. CDR3 coding DNA: TGTGCCAGCAGCTTAGATGGGGCGGGAGGTTACAATGAGCAGTTCTTC. It encodes CASSLDGAGGYNEQFF.